A single sample gave rise to the 18 T cell receptor beta chains below, sequenced in a study of blood T cell repertoires in COVID-19 (dated by TCRdb to 2020 to 2021). Receptor libraries were prepared by the immunoSEQ multiplex PCR assay. The clones in this table, taken by TCRdb from immuneACCESS, are in-frame only. Not every clone is retained; where verified, under half of the shortfall comes from an unresolved V gene, and the cause of the rest is unknown. For this sample the table gives some 320,000 clones, of which about 85% were detected only once. The top ten clones comprise over 1.5% of the sample. The sample comprised PBMCs or T cells enriched from blood (not recorded which). These receptors all stem from a woman in her 30s who had been exposed to COVID-19.

The genes are TRBV2 and TRBJ2-2, with TRBD2 matching 13 bases. V shed 0 bases, J shed 6 bases, and the junction held 7 bases outside the gene matches. Germline V gives CDR1 SNHLY, CDR2 FYNNEI. The CDR3 runs 18 residues. CDR3 sequence reads: CASSEAGLAGVRAGELFF. In nucleotides, the CDR3 is TGTGCCAGCAGTGAAGCCGGACTAGCGGGAGTTCGGGCCGGGGAGCTGTTTTTT. The full variable domain, in which reference TRBV2 and TRBJ2-2 provide the parts outside the CDR3, is EPEVTQTPSHQVTQMGQEVILRCVPISNHLYFYWYRQILGQKVEFLVSFYNNEISEKSEIFDDQFSVERPDGSNFTLKIRSTKLEDSAMYFCASSEAGLAGVRAGELFFGEGSRLTVL.

This chain joins TRBV2 and TRBJ2-7; TRBD1 is a possible D gene (5 bases). With 3 bases removed from V and 0 bases from J, the gap between germline ends came to 9 bases. Germline loops: CDR1 SNHLY, CDR2 FYNNEI. The CDR3 runs 14 residues. The CDR3, as DNA: TGTGCCAGCAGTGATGGGGCGGACTCCTACGAGCAGTACTTC. Translation gives CASSDGADSYEQYF.

This chain connects TRBV7-2 to TRBJ1-2, with TRBD1 as a possible D gene (6 bases). CDR1 and CDR2 from the germline V gene are SGHTA and FQGNSA. The CDR3 consists of 13 residues. The germline V and J ends were trimmed by 6 bases and 4 bases, with 12 bases remaining between them. In DNA, the CDR3 is TGTGCCAGCAGGCCGGAAGGGGGCTATGGCTACACCTTC. It specifies CASRPEGGYGYTF.

Of note for this clone: Other DNA sequences in this specimen translate into the identical CDR3. The chain joins TRBV6-5 to TRBJ1-2; D call uncertain. The CDR3 is 11 residues long. The germline V and J ends were trimmed by 6 bases and 7 bases, with 9 bases remaining between them. Germline V gene sequence: CDR1 MNHEY, CDR2 SVGAGI. The CDR3 loop is CASSRGGGYTF. In DNA form, the CDR3 reads TGTGCCAGCAGCCGAGGCGGTGGCTACACCTTC.

The chain joins TRBV7-6 to TRBJ2-1; 12 bases agree with TRBD2. There are 15 residues in the CDR3. The ends lost 5 bases at V and 8 bases at J; junction bases unmatched: 7. The germline CDR1 and CDR2 sequences are SGHVS and FNYEAQ. The chain's CDR3 is CASSPTSGRFYEQFF. CDR3 sequence (DNA): TGTGCCAGCAGCCCGACTAGCGGGAGATTCTATGAGCAGTTCTTC.

This clone was counted only a few times. This chain joins TRBV7-3 and TRBJ2-3; weak D call: TRBD2 (6 bases). The germline CDR1 and CDR2 sequences are SGHTA and FQGTGA. V gave up 5 bases and J gave up 3 bases, with 12 bases separating them. This CDR3 has 14 residues. The CDR3 loop reads CASSQAGGTDTQYF. In nucleotides, the CDR3 is TGTGCCAGCAGCCAGGCCGGGGGTACAGATACGCAGTATTTT.

The J gene is TRBJ2-5, the V gene TRBV5-1; 8 bases are shared with TRBD1. Trimming cost V 4 bases and J 5 bases; bases outside gene matches: 1. Germline lookup yields CDR1 SGHRS and CDR2 YFSETQ. The CDR3 sequence is 12 residues long. CDR3: CASSRDRETQYF. For the CDR3, the DNA is TGCGCCAGCAGCAGGGACAGGGAGACCCAGTACTTC.

V usage is TRBV2 and J usage is TRBJ2-2; tentative D call: TRBD1 (5 bases). Trimming took 2 bases from V and 6 from J, leaving 7 bases between them. The CDR3 contains 13 residues. The germline V gene encodes CDR1 SNHLY and CDR2 FYNNEI. The CDR3 sequence: CASSEWGPGELFF. DNA for the CDR3: TGTGCCAGCAGTGAATGGGGCCCCGGGGAGCTGTTTTTT.

The chain joins TRBV25-1 to TRBJ1-4, with a possible D match to TRBD1 (6 bases). CDR1 and CDR2 from the germline V gene are MGHDK and SYGVNS. V was trimmed by 4 bases and J by 7 bases, leaving 19 bases between them. CDR3 size: 16 residues. The CDR3 protein is CASSARSGAKSEKLFF. DNA for the CDR3: TGTGCCAGCAGTGCCCGCTCAGGGGCAAAAAGTGAAAAACTGTTTTTT. The complete variable domain, with remaining parts taken from reference TRBV25-1 and TRBJ1-4, reads EADIYQTPRYLVIGTGKKITLECSQTMGHDKMYWYQQDPGMELHLIHYSYGVNSTEKGDLSSESTVSRIRTEHFPLTLESARPSHTSQYLCASSARSGAKSEKLFFGSGTQLSVL.

V and J are TRBV29-1 and TRBJ1-1; no clear D. This CDR3 comprises 14 residues. Trimming removed 4 bases from V and 1 base from J, with 13 bases in between. The germline V gene has CDR1 SQVTM and CDR2 ANQGSEA. The CDR3 is CSVGKTGKNTEAFF. DNA of the CDR3: TGCAGCGTTGGAAAAACGGGGAAGAACACTGAAGCTTTCTTT. Supplemented by reference TRBV29-1 and TRBJ1-1, the full variable domain reads SAVISQKPSRDICQRGTSLTIQCQVDSQVTMMFWYRQQPGQSLTLIATANQGSEATYESGFVIDKFPISRPNLTFSTLTVSNMSPEDSSIYLCSVGKTGKNTEAFFGQGTRLTVV.

The rearrangement joins TRBV6-5 to TRBJ2-3, with D maybe TRBD1 (7 bases). Trimming took off 6 bases at V and 4 bases at J, with 14 bases between the two ends. Germline CDR1 reads MNHEY; CDR2 reads SVGAGI. This CDR3 comprises 14 residues. CDR3 region: CASRVAGGSDTQYF. The DNA for the CDR3 is TGTGCCAGCAGGGTGGCAGGGGGGTCAGATACGCAGTATTTT.

The chain joins TRBV27 to TRBJ1-1; D is ambiguous. CDR3 length: 12 residues. V gave up 3 bases and J gave up 8 bases, with 10 bases separating them. Germline CDR1 MNHEY, CDR2 SMNVEV (reference sequence). The CDR3 region has the DNA TGTGCCAGCAGTTTGGGAGGGAGGGAAGCTTTCTTT. Translation gives CASSLGGREAFF.

The CDR3 DNA is TGTGCCAGCAAATCTAGTGGGGCCAACGTCCTGACTTTC. Translated, it gives CASKSSGANVLTF. V usage is TRBV6-4 and J usage is TRBJ2-6; D unresolved. The CDR3 has 13 residues. Germline V gene sequence: CDR1 MRHNA, CDR2 SNTAGT. Trimming removed 7 bases at V and 3 bases at J, with 7 bases between.

This clone has just one count. The chain recombines TRBV29-1 with TRBJ1-2; 8 nucleotides match TRBD1. Germline assignment: CDR1 SQVTM and CDR2 ANQGSEA. The CDR3 runs 13 residues. The V and J ends lost 6 bases and 4 bases, in that order; junction bases with no gene match: 7. CDR3 DNA sequence: TGCAGCGTCTCCGGACAGGGCCTCTATGGCTACACCTTC. Translated, it gives CSVSGQGLYGYTF.

The chain combines TRBV7-6 with TRBJ2-7, with D possibly TRBD2 on 5 matching bases. The V and J ends lost 2 bases and 3 bases respectively, with 14 bases between them. The CDR3 runs to 15 residues. Germline assignment: CDR1 SGHVS and CDR2 FNYEAQ. The CDR3 nucleotides read TGTGCCAGCAGCTTAACCGGGGATAAGCGCTACGAGCAGTACTTC. This gives the protein CASSLTGDKRYEQYF.

V gene TRBV2 combines with J gene TRBJ2-3, with a possible D match to TRBD1 (6 bases). The germline CDR1 and CDR2 sequences are SNHLY and FYNNEI. With 3 bases removed from V and 3 bases from J, the gap between germline ends came to 10 bases. This CDR3 contains 14 residues. The CDR3 region has the DNA TGTGCCAGCAGTGATTACAGGGCGACAGATACGCAGTATTTT. Translating it yields CASSDYRATDTQYF.

The genes are TRBV4-3 and TRBJ1-5, with D unclear. There are 15 residues in the CDR3. The germline gives CDR1 LGHNA, CDR2 YSLEER. Deletions cut 0 bases from V and 7 bases from J, with 13 bases between. The CDR3 coding sequence is TGCGCCAGCAGCCAAGAATCGGGAGTTCGGCAGCCCCAGCATTTT. Amino acids: CASSQESGVRQPQHF.

This chain connects TRBV28 to TRBJ2-2; maybe TRBD1 (6 bases). The CDR3 has 15 residues. CDR1 is MDHEN, CDR2 SYDVKM, per germline. The V end was cut by 6 bases, the J end by 3 bases, with 14 bases between. Here the CDR3 reads CASSPTGRHTGELFF. The CDR3 DNA is TGTGCCAGCAGCCCAACAGGGCGGCACACCGGGGAGCTGTTTTTT.